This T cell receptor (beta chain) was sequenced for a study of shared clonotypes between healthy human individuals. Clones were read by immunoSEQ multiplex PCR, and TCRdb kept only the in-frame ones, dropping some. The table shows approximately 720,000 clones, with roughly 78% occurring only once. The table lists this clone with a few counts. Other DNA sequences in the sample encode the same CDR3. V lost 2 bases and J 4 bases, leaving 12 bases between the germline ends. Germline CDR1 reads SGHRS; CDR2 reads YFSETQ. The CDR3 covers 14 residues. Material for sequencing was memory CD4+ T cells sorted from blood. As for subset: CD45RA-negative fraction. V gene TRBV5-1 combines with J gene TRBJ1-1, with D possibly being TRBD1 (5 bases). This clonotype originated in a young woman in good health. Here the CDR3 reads CASSLGTEGTEAFF. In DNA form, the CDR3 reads TGCGCCAGCAGCTTAGGGACGGAGGGCACTGAAGCTTTCTTT.